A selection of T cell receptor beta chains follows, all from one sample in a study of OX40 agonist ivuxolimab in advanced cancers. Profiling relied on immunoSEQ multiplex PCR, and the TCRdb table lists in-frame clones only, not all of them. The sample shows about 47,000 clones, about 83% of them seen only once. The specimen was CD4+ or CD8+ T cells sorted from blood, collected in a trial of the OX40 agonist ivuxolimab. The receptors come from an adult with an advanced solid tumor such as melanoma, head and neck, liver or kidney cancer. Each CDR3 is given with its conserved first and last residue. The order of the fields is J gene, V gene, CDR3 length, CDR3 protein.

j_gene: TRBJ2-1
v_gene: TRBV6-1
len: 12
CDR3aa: CASSGQGAEQFF

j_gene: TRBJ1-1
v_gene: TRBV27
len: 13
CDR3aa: CASSLQGLSEAFF

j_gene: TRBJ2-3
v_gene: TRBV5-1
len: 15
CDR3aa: CASSPKGGSTDTQYF

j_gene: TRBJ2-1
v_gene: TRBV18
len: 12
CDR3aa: CASSPLKREQFF

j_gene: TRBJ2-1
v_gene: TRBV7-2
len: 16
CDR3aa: CASSLGGGLAHNEQFF

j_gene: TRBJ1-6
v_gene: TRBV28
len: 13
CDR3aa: CASRQGFNSPLHF

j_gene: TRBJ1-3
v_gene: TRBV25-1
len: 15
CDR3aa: CASSVGGQRRHTIYF

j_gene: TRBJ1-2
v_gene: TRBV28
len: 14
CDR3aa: CASSPRFSNYGYTF

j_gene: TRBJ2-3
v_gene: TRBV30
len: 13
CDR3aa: CAWTGASTDTQYF

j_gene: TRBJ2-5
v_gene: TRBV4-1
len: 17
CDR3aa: CASSRGDSMSLGETQYF

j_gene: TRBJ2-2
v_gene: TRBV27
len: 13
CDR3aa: CASSVLNSGELFF

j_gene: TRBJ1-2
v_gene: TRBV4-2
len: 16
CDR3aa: CASSQSPVPGGSGYTF

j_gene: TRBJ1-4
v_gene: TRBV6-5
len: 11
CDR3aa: CASSSDEKLFF

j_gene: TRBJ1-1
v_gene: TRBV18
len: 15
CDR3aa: CASSLGRVPNTEAFF

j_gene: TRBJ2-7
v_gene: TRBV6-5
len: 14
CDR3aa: CASTFTQGANEQYF

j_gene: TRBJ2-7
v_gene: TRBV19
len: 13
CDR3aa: CASSMEATYEQYF

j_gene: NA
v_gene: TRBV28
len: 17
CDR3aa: CASSLKFRTSGSYEQYF

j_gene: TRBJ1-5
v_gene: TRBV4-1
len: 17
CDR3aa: CASSQLPGTTEFRPQHF

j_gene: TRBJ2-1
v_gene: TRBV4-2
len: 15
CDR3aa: CASSRTSGVGIEQFF

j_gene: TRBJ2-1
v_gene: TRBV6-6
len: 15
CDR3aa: CASSPTGLAGNEQFF

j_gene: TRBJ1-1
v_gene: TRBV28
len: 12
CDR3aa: CASSLRSGKAFF

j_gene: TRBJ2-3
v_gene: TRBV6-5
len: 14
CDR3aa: CASSIGTSTDTQYF

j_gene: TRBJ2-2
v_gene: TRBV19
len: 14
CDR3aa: CASRPGQGTGELFF

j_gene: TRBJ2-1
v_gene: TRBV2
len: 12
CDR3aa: CASSEERVGQFF

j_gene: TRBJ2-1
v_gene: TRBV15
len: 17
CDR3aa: CATSRDGTSGSYNEQFF

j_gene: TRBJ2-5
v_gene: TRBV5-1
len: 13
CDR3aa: CASSLEGRETQYF

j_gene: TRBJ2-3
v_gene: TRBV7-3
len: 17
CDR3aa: CASSSRGGTGGTDTQYF

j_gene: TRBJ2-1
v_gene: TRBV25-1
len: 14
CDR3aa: CASRLAGGRDEQFF

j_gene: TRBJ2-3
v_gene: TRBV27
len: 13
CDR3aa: CASSLLGTDTQYF

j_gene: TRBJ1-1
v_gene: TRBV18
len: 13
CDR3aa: CASSSDMNTEAFF

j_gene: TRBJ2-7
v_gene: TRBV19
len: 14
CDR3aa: CASSEPGNSYEQYF

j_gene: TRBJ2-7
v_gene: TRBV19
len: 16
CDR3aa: CASSPGLAGLSYEQYF

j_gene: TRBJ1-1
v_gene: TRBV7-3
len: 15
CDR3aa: CASSLQGGMNTEAFF

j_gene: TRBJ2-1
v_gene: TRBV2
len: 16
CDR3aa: CASSPRGASSYNEQFF

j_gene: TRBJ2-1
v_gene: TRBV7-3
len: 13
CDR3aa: CASSLTQGNEQFF

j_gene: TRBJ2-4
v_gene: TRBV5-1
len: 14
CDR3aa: CASSSGASQNIQYF

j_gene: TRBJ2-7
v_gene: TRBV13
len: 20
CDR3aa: CASSLESPGTSGSNAYEQYF

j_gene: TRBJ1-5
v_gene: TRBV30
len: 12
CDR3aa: CAATVSDQPQHF

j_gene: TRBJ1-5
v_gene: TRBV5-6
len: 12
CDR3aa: CASSLGRGRGHF

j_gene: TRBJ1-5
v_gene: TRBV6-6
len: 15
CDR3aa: CASSYSSAVGQPQHF

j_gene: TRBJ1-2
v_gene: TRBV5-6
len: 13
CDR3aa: CASSQDRGFGYTF

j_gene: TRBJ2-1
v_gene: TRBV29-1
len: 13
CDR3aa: CSVSGGAYNEQFF

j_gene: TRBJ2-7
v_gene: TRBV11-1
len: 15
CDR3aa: CASSSYRGITYEQYF

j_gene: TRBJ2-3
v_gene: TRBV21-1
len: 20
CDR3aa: CASSPPELAGGPGYTDTQYF

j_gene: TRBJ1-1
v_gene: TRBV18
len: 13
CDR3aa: CASSPGANTEAFF

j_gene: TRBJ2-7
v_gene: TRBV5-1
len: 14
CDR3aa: CASSQASGAYEQYF

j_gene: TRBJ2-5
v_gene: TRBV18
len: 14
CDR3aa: CASSSGQAKETQYF

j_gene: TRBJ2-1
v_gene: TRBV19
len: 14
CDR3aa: CASSIGSSIYEQFF

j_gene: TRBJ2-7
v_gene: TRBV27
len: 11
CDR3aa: CASSSIYEQYF

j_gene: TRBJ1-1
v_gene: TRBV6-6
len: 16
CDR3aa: CASSYSISGATTEAFF

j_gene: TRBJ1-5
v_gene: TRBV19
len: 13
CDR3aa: CASSIWSNQPQHF

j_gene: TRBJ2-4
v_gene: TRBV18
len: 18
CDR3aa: CASSPSGQEGWWENIQYF

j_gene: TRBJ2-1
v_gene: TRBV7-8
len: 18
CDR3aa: CASSQGRGTGRTFNEQFF

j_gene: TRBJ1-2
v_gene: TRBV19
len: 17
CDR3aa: CASSSTESRQRNYGYTF

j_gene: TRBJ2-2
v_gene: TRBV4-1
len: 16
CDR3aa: CASSPNLGVYTGELFF

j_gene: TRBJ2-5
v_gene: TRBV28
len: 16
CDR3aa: CASSLSSGGQGKTQYF

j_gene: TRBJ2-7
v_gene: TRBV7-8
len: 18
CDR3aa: CASSSGAQGGITSYEQYF

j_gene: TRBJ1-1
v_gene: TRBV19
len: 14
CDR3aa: CASSMREGPEEAFF

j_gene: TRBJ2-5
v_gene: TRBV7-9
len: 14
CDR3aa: CASSRQERWETQYF